The clone carrying this TCR beta chain appeared a single time. This record comes from a study of STAT5B mutations in CD4+ large granular lymphocyte leukemia. Here immunoSEQ multiplex PCR was the method, and the copy in TCRdb shows in-frame clones only, minus some. The data hold 45,000 to 55,000 clones, with about 70% observed a single time. The V gene lost 1 base and the J gene lost 8 bases, with 12 bases spanning the gap. CDR1 and CDR2 (germline): SGHKS, YYEKEE (reference sequence). This CDR3 contains 14 residues. The TCR comes from a human donor in good health. The chain has TRBV5-5 and TRBJ1-4, with D possibly matching TRBD1 (5 bases). Sequences were obtained from CD4+ T cells from blood buffy coats. CDR3 amino acids: CASSLKGDGEKLFF. The CDR3 coding sequence is TGTGCCAGCAGCTTGAAAGGGGATGGGGAAAAACTGTTTTTT.